This T cell receptor beta chain was retrieved from a study of CD8+CD57+ T cells in acquired aplastic anemia. TCR beta VDJ and CDR3 were profiled, and genomic DNA was the template. TCRdb analysed the reads with MiXCR anew, one entry per CDR3 protein. The sample contains hundreds of thousands of distinct CDR3 sequences, around 46% of which appear only once. Germline lookup yields CDR1 SEHNR and CDR2 FQNEAQ (reference sequence). CDR3 length: 14 amino acids. The V gene lost 6 bases and the J gene lost 0 bases, with 10 bases spanning the gap. All patients picked for sequencing had shown, by flow cytometry, an expansion of CD8+CD57+ cells. This clonotype was observed at least ten times. Its cognate antigen is unknown. Study conclusions and caveats: Researchers report that twenty-nine CD8+ CDR3 sequences appeared in both patients and controls.

The V call is TRBV7-9, the J call TRBJ2-3; D may be TRBD2 (5 bases). Sequenced: sorted CD4+, CD8+, or CD8+CD57+ T cells (not recorded which) from PBMCs. This clonotype was obtained from a human donor with aplastic anemia. CDR3 sequence: CASSYRTSTDTQYF. CDR3 sequence (DNA): TGTGCCAGCAGTTATCGGACTAGCACAGATACGCAGTATTTT.